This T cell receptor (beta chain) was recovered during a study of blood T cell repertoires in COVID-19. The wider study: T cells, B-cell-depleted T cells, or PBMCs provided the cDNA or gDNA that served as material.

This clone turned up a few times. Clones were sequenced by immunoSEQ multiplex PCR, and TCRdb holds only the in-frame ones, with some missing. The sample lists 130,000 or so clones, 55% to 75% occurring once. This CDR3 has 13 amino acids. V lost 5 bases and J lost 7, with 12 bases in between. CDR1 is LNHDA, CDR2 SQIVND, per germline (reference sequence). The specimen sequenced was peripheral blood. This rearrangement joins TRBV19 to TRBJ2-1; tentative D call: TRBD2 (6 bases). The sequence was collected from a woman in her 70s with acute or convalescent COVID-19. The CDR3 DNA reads TGTGCCAGTAGTCGCGCTAGCGTGAATGAGCAGTTCTTC. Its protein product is CASSRASVNEQFF.